One and the same sample provided the 3 T cell receptor beta chains below, sequenced in a study of cytomegalovirus exposure and HLA in healthy donors. It was with 60 Vbeta and 13 Jbeta primers that the PCR ran. The data were produced by immunoSEQ multiplex PCR, yet TCRdb's version contains in-frame clones alone and is incomplete. The data show around 200,000 clones, roughly 79% seen once. The sequenced sample consisted of PBMCs. The receptors stem from a man younger than 45 in good health and CMV-seronegative.

In the case of this clone: Distinct nucleotide sequences in the sample also encode this CDR3. The V and J genes are TRBV5-1 and TRBJ1-1; TRBD1 is a possible D gene (5 bases). The CDR3 runs to 15 residues. The germline V gene has CDR1 SGHRS and CDR2 YFSETQ. V was trimmed by 2 bases and J by 0 bases, leaving 11 bases between them. CDR3 amino acids: CASSLDRGMNTEAFF. CDR3 DNA: TGCGCCAGCAGCTTAGACAGAGGCATGAACACTGAAGCTTTCTTT.

The J gene is TRBJ2-7, the V gene TRBV5-6; 8 nucleotides match TRBD2. Trimming at V came to 0 bases and at J to 3 bases, leaving 5 bases not matched to a gene. The CDR3 is 15 amino acids. Germline lookup yields CDR1 SGHDT and CDR2 YYEEEE. CDR3 region: CASSLEGAGVYEQYF. In DNA, the CDR3 is TGTGCCAGCAGCTTGGAGGGAGCGGGAGTCTACGAGCAGTACTTC. Together with reference TRBV5-6 and TRBJ2-7, the CDR3 gives the full variable domain: DAGVTQSPTHLIKTRGQQVTLRCSPKSGHDTVSWYQQALGQGPQFIFQYYEEEERQRGNFPDRFSGHQFPNYSSELNVNALLLGDSALYLCASSLEGAGVYEQYFGPGTRLTVT.

This chain links TRBV7-9 with TRBJ2-6, with 8 bases fitting TRBD1. The CDR3 runs 16 residues. Germline V gene sequence: CDR1 SEHNR, CDR2 FQNEAQ (reference sequence). Unmatched junction bases numbered 4, after V lost 5 bases and J lost 1 base. CDR3 sequence reads: CASSPGQVSGANVLTF. In DNA form, the CDR3 reads TGTGCCAGCAGCCCGGGACAGGTGTCTGGGGCCAACGTCCTGACTTTC.